These T cell receptor beta chains were read from a single sample in a study of blood T cell repertoires in COVID-19. This table comes from immunoSEQ multiplex PCR, and its TCRdb copy is limited to in-frame clones, with some not included. The profile shows roughly 320,000 clones, 80% to 90% of them singletons. The sequencing sample was made of peripheral blood. The source is a woman between 50 and 59 years old with COVID-19, enrolled during active disease. CDR3s include the opening cysteine and the closing phenylalanine or tryptophan. The order of the fields is J gene, D gene, V gene, clone size, CDR3 DNA, CDR3 protein. A D gene is named only where the DNA matches it firmly. Rows may omit the clone size; those that give it use once, few, many or a size class.

TRBJ1-2 | TRBD1 | TRBV6-6 | once | TGTGCCAGCAACTTACGGACAGGGGGAGAGGGTGGCTACACCTTC | CASNLRTGGEGGYTF
TRBJ2-7 | TRBD2 | TRBV15 | . | TGTGCCACCAGCAGAGGGGGGACTAGCGGCCGTCTGGAGCAGTACTTC | CATSRGGTSGRLEQYF
TRBJ1-2 | TRBD1 | TRBV3-1/TRBV3-2 | . | TGTGCCAGCAGCCCAAGGGACAGGGGGACCTCTGGGGGCTACACCTTC | CASSPRDRGTSGGYTF
TRBJ1-2 | TRBD1 | TRBV4-3 | . | TGCGCCAGCAGCCAAGCCAGAGAGGGGGCTGGCTACACCTTC | CASSQAREGAGYTF
TRBJ2-7 | TRBD2 | TRBV6-5 | once | TGTGCCAGCAGTTGGACTAGCGGGTCCTACGAGCAGTACTTC | CASSWTSGSYEQYF
TRBJ1-5 | TRBD1 | TRBV30 | . | TGTGCCTGGAGTAGGCAGGGGGCCGTTCAGCCCCAGCATTTT | CAWSRQGAVQPQHF
TRBJ2-3 | . | TRBV6-5 | . | TGTGCCAGCACCCACACAGATACGCAGTATTTT | CASTHTDTQYF
TRBJ2-3 | TRBD2 | TRBV11-2 | . | TGTGCCAGCAGCTTAGATGCGGCTAGCGGGGGTTACACAGATACGCAGTATTTT | CASSLDAASGGYTDTQYF
TRBJ1-1 | . | TRBV7-2 | many | TGTGCCAGCAGCCTCCTTGGGGGCCTGAACACTGAAGCTTTCTTT | CASSLLGGLNTEAFF
TRBJ2-5 | TRBD2 | TRBV25-1 | . | TGTGCCAGCAGCACACGGGAGGCCCAGTACTTC | CASSTREAQYF
TRBJ2-7 | TRBD2 | TRBV20-1 | . | TGCAGTGCTAGTACTGAGCGACAGGACTCCGGACTAGCGGGGACCTACGAGCAGTACTTC | CSASTERQDSGLAGTYEQYF
TRBJ1-2 | TRBD1 | TRBV7-8 | . | TGTGCCAGCAGCGCCCCCGACAGGGCTAACTATGGCTACACCTTC | CASSAPDRANYGYTF
TRBJ2-5 | . | TRBV6-5 | . | TGTGCCAGCACCCCAGGGTCTCAAGAGACCCAGTACTTC | CASTPGSQETQYF
TRBJ1-6 | TRBD1 | TRBV7-9 | . | TGTGCCAGCAGCTCAGGGACAGGGGGCCCTATATCACCCCTCCACTTT | CASSSGTGGPISPLHF
TRBJ1-1 | TRBD1 | TRBV3-1/TRBV3-2 | . | TGTGCCAGCAGCTCCTGGACAGGGGCTGAAGCTTTCTTT | CASSSWTGAEAFF
TRBJ1-5 | . | TRBV2 | once | TGTGCCAGCACCCAGGGTTCCTATAGCAATCAGCCCCAGCATTTT | CASTQGSYSNQPQHF
TRBJ2-6 | . | TRBV4-1 | . | TGCGCCAGCAGCAAAAACAGGGCTGCGAGCGGGGCCAACGTCCTGACTTTC | CASSKNRAASGANVLTF
TRBJ1-5 | TRBD1 | TRBV19 | . | TGTGCCAGTAGTATAGACAGGGGGGATCAGCCCCAGCATTTT | CASSIDRGDQPQHF
TRBJ1-4 | . | TRBV7-8 | . | TGTGCCAGCAGCCTCTGGGGGCTCGGCCCCGGTAATGAAAAACTGTTTTTT | CASSLWGLGPGNEKLFF
TRBJ2-7 | TRBD2 | TRBV6-6 | . | TGTGCCAGCAGTTACGGAGCGGGGCCCTCCTACGAGCAGTACTTC | CASSYGAGPSYEQYF
TRBJ2-1 | TRBD2 | TRBV7-9 | . | TGTGCCAGCAGTAGACTAGCGGGAGTCTACAATGAGCAGTTCTTC | CASSRLAGVYNEQFF
TRBJ2-1 | . | TRBV7-2 | . | TGTGCCAGCAGCTTGAGCTCCTACAATGAGCAGTTCTTC | CASSLSSYNEQFF
TRBJ2-7 | TRBD2 | TRBV27 | . | TGTGCCAGCAGGGCCGGGACTAGGTACGAGCAGTACTTC | CASRAGTRYEQYF
TRBJ2-1 | . | TRBV10-3 | . | TGTGCCATCAGCCGTGGAGGGAGCAATGAGCAGTTCTTC | CAISRGGSNEQFF
TRBJ2-1 | . | TRBV9 | . | TGTGCCAGCAGCGTGGGCGTGGACTCCTACAATGAGCAGTTCTTC | CASSVGVDSYNEQFF
TRBJ2-3 | . | TRBV15 | . | TGTGCCACCAGCAGAGAAAAATTTGGGCCGGGATACAGGGAAGATACGCAGTATTTT | CATSREKFGPGYREDTQYF
TRBJ1-6 | TRBD1 | TRBV15 | . | TGTGCCACCAGCAACCACAGGGGGGAGAATTCACCCCTCCACTTT | CATSNHRGENSPLHF
TRBJ1-2 | . | TRBV2 | . | TGTGCCAGTGTCAATCAGGGGTATGGCTACACCTTC | CASVNQGYGYTF